The table lists the clone carrying this TCR beta chain with a few counts. Total RNA, at least 5 micrograms per sample, was extracted from PBMCs. A second PCR of about 6 to 12 cycles used a sample-barcoded 5' primer and a J-beta primer mix. Each CDR3 protein is one row after TCRdb ran MiXCR on the 5' RACE reads. The sample contains 950,000 to 1,200,000 distinct CDR3 sequences, approximately 38% of which appear only once. The V gene end was trimmed by 6 bases and the J gene end by 6 bases; junction bases not matched to a gene: 6. This CDR3 comprises 14 residues. This sample is part of a study of blood T cells in healthy people across ages.

The source material was blood. V gene TRBV12-3 or TRBV12-4 combines with J gene TRBJ1-4; TRBD1 aligns across 8 bases. This TCR derives from a man younger than 35 in good health. This chain's CDR3 is CASSIQGGYEKLFF. DNA for the CDR3: TGTGCCAGCAGCATACAGGGGGGGTATGAAAAACTGTTTTTT.